The T cell receptor (beta chain) under discussion was sequenced for a study of neurological immune-mediated disorders. The CDR3 is 17 residues long. Trimming at V came to 1 base and at J to 5 bases, leaving 11 bases not matched to a gene. The V gene's germline CDR1 is MNHNY and CDR2 SVGAGI (reference sequence). Documented time point: technical triplicate 2. This clonotype showed up many times. A single record per CDR3 protein comes from TCRdb applying MiXCR to the 5' RACE reads. The table lists roughly 30,000 distinct CDR3 sequences, about 14% of them singletons, with around 5% in the top ten. The TCR was taken from a female donor with HTLV-1-associated myelopathy (HAM/TSP). Sequenced sample: CD4+ T cells from blood. This chain joins TRBV6-6 and TRBJ2-3, with 8 bases identical to TRBD2. This CDR3 is CASSYFTNGGAEDTQYF. The CDR3 DNA reads TGTGCCAGCAGTTACTTTACTAACGGGGGGGCCGAAGATACGCAGTATTTT.